This T cell receptor (beta chain) appears in the sequencing data of a study of a mutant IDH1 vaccine in newly diagnosed glioma. Looking at the study overall: Standard pretreatment was either radiotherapy, temozolomide, or, for most, radiochemotherapy with temozolomide.

Study findings and constraints: Apparently, pseudoprogression bore no relation to changes among the top peripheral T cell clonotypes.

The CDR3 loop spans 14 amino acids. Germline V gene sequence: CDR1 MGHRA, CDR2 YSYEKL. The V and J ends lost 0 bases and 7 bases respectively, with 7 bases between them. Profiling relied on immunoSEQ multiplex PCR, and the TCRdb table lists in-frame clones only, not all of them. The repertoire consists of approximately 70,000 clones, with approximately 86% occurring once and the leading ten covering under 3.5%. Points on this clone: Its antigen remains unknown.

The sample's time point: baseline, week 1 (first vaccination visit). Treatment indicated: pre-vaccination baseline after standard-of-care therapy. Each of the donors came in with new WHO grade 3 or 4 astrocytomas that were IDH1-mutant and ATRX-lost. The chain uses TRBV4-1 and TRBJ1-6; D gene uncertain. The sequence was collected from a man under 40 with glioma. The source was PBMCs, collected from a glioma patient treated with radiotherapy, temozolomide or both. CDR3 amino acids: CASSQDRANSPLHF. The CDR3 coding sequence is TGCGCCAGCAGCCAAGATAGGGCCAATTCACCCCTCCACTTT.